This TCR beta chain was sequenced in a study of T cells expressing NK-cell markers. For each CDR3 protein, TCRdb gives one entry from its re-call of the 5' RACE reads, without DNA. This listing includes hundreds of thousands of distinct CDR3 sequences. General study results and limits: Dominant NKG2C+ clonotype frequencies of roughly 1.0-8% of CD8+ T cells were measured in a handful of donors.

Details on this clonotype: Its cognate antigen is unknown.

The V gene's germline CDR1 is SNHLY and CDR2 FYNNEI. The CDR3 totals 14 residues. Input material: blood T cells: a sorted CD56 or NKG2C T cell subset, CD4+ or CD8+ T cells, or bulk PBMC T cells (not recorded which). This TCR was sampled from a man between 18 and 35 years old in good health. The rearrangement links TRBV2 to TRBJ2-5; TCRdb calls TRBD1, which cannot be checked without DNA. This chain's CDR3 is CASSEVPGQATQYF.